This passage covers 19 T cell receptor beta chains from one sample sequenced in a study of T-cell memory formation after mild COVID-19 (dated by TCRdb to about 2021). The library was built by means of 5' RACE. The sample was run on an Illumina NovaSeq 6000. TCRdb reworked the public reads: Q25 trimming with fastp, MiXCR clone assembly, productive beta chains retained. Every entry covers one CDR3 protein and lists the most common genes and DNA from its rows. Here the sample has approximately 430,000 distinct CDR3 sequences; 20% to 30% occur a single time. The ten largest clonotypes hold approximately 14% of the sample. The sample was PBMCs or a T cell subset sorted from them (not recorded which). The receptors originated from an adult woman who had mild COVID-19 (a few samples of this study predate the infection). The sample titles of this study are shuffled in the database, so cell type and time point are left out; the donor was told from shared clones.

This chain links TRBV5-6 with TRBJ2-7; unclear D gene. The length of the CDR3 is 15 residues. Germline V gene lookup returns CDR1 SGHDT and CDR2 YYEEEE. The V end was cut by 0 bases, the J end by 2 bases, with 12 bases between. CDR3 residues: CASSLDPSRTYEQYF. The CDR3 nucleotides are TGTGCCAGCAGCTTGGATCCTTCACGAACCTACGAGCAGTACTTC. Filled out from reference TRBV5-6 and TRBJ2-7, the complete variable domain reads DAGVTQSPTHLIKTRGQQVTLRCSPKSGHDTVSWYQQALGQGPQFIFQYYEEEERQRGNFPDRFSGHQFPNYSSELNVNALLLGDSALYLCASSLDPSRTYEQYFGPGTRLTVT.

There are a few counts of this clonotype. This chain links TRBV5-5 with TRBJ1-2, with D hard to call. This CDR3 is 13 amino acids long. V was pared by 4 bases and J by 8 bases, with 15 bases between. Germline CDR1 reads SGHKS; CDR2 reads YYEKEE (reference sequence). CDR3 region: CASSHDPNLGYTF. The CDR3 bases are TGTGCCAGCAGCCACGACCCAAACTTAGGCTACACCTTC.

The chain carries TRBV7-9 and TRBJ2-3; maybe TRBD2 (6 bases). CDR3 length: 15 amino acids. Trimming removed 5 bases at V and 3 bases at J, with 15 bases between. Germline CDR1 SEHNR, CDR2 FQNEAQ (reference sequence). CDR3 region: CASSLHGGITDTQYF. Here the CDR3 DNA reads TGTGCCAGCAGCCTGCATGGCGGGATTACAGATACGCAGTATTTT.

The chain is built from TRBV6-2 or TRBV6-3 and TRBJ2-5, with 7 bases matching TRBD2. There are 12 residues in the CDR3. Germline V gene sequence: CDR1 MNHEY, CDR2 SVGEGT. The V gene end was trimmed by 7 bases and the J gene end by 3 bases; junction bases not matched to a gene: 2. In DNA, the CDR3 is TGTGCCAGCACCCGGGGGGAAGAGACCCAGTACTTC. It encodes CASTRGEETQYF.

In DNA, the CDR3 is TGCAGTGCTAGCAACCCCGGGGAGTCGAACACTGAAGCTTTCTTT. It translates to CSASNPGESNTEAFF. The genes are TRBV20-1 and TRBJ1-1; D remains ambiguous. V lost 3 bases to trimming and J lost 1 base, with 15 bases between them. The germline gives CDR1 DFQATT, CDR2 SNEGSKA (reference sequence). This CDR3 has 15 amino acids.

The genes are TRBV3-1 and TRBJ2-6; a possible D gene is TRBD2 (6 bases). Trimming left V 4 bases short and J 0 bases short, with 16 bases between. CDR3 length equals 18 residues. Per the germline V gene, CDR1 is LGHDT and CDR2 is YNNKEL (reference sequence). The CDR3 DNA sequence: TGTGCCAGCAGCCTTCCGGTGCGGGGTTCCTCTGGGGCCAACGTCCTGACTTTC. This translates into CASSLPVRGSSGANVLTF.

The J gene is TRBJ2-2, the V gene TRBV5-1; D is unclear. CDR1 is SGHRS, CDR2 YFSETQ, per germline. With 6 bases removed from V and 6 bases from J, the gap between germline ends came to 18 bases. CDR3 length equals 15 residues. In DNA form, the CDR3 reads TGCGCCAGCACCAAAGAACCCCCGTTGGCCGGGGAGCTGTTTTTT. It specifies CASTKEPPLAGELFF.

This clonotype was recorded a few times. DNA of the CDR3: TGTGCCAGCAGCTTCCCGGAGGCGTCCTATGGCTACACCTTC. It encodes CASSFPEASYGYTF. J is TRBJ1-2 and V is TRBV7-9; D remains unclear. The CDR3 is 14 amino acids. The germline V gene encodes CDR1 SEHNR and CDR2 FQNEAQ (reference sequence). The ends were cut back, 3 bases at V and 4 bases at J, with 12 bases in the middle.

The chain couples TRBV12-3 or TRBV12-4 to TRBJ1-1; D possibly corresponds to TRBD1 (5 bases). V dropped 0 bases and J dropped 7 bases, with 6 bases sitting between them. The CDR3 totals 12 residues. In DNA form, the CDR3 reads TGTGCCAGCAGTTTAGCGGGGGTTGAAGCTTTCTTT. Translation: CASSLAGVEAFF.

This chain joins TRBV7-2 and TRBJ2-5; D is undetermined. The ends were cut back, 0 bases at V and 4 bases at J, with 3 bases in the middle. Germline CDR1 SGHTA, CDR2 FQGNSA. The CDR3 totals 12 residues. The CDR3 region is CASSLATETQYF. In nucleotides, the CDR3 is TGTGCCAGCAGCTTAGCGACAGAGACCCAGTACTTC.

The chain employs TRBV9 and TRBJ2-5; TRBD2 aligns across 7 bases. The germline V gene has CDR1 SGDLS and CDR2 YYNGEE. The V and J ends lost 0 bases and 2 bases, in that order; junction bases with no gene match: 4. This CDR3 comprises 15 residues. CDR3 in amino acids: CASSVASGRQETQYF. Here the CDR3 DNA reads TGTGCCAGCAGCGTAGCTAGCGGCAGACAAGAGACCCAGTACTTC.

This clonotype was seen a few times. The V call is TRBV27, the J call TRBJ2-2; D uncertain. The CDR3 contains 13 residues. V lost 5 bases and J lost 7, with 11 bases in between. Germline V gene lookup returns CDR1 MNHEY and CDR2 SMNVEV (reference sequence). CDR3 loop: CASSRSLGGELFF. Written as DNA, the CDR3 is TGTGCCAGCAGTCGATCCTTGGGCGGGGAGCTGTTTTTT.

This clonotype turned up a few times. The chain uses TRBV29-1 and TRBJ2-2, with TRBD2 identical over 9 bases. The germline V gene has CDR1 SQVTM and CDR2 ANQGSEA. CDR3 size: 14 residues. V shed 6 bases, J shed 1 base, and the junction held 3 bases outside the gene matches. The CDR3 DNA is TGCAGCGTGCCAGCGGGAGGGAACACCGGGGAGCTGTTTTTT. Translated: CSVPAGGNTGELFF.

The chain's CDR3 is CASTKQGTYEQYF. The CDR3 nucleotides read TGTGCCAGCACCAAACAGGGGACCTACGAGCAGTACTTC. The gene calls are TRBV6-5 and TRBJ2-7, with 7 bases that match TRBD1. The V segment lost 7 bases and the J segment 2 bases; nucleotides outside the gene matches: 5. The CDR3 totals 13 residues. Germline V CDR1 and CDR2: MNHEY, SVGAGI.

The chain recombines TRBV12-3 or TRBV12-4 with TRBJ1-1; a possible D gene is TRBD1 (6 bases). This CDR3 is built from 14 residues. The V gene lost 4 bases and the J gene lost 4 bases, with 13 bases spanning the gap. The CDR3 here is CASSYHREGTEAFF. CDR3 in DNA: TGTGCCAGCAGTTACCACAGGGAGGGCACTGAAGCTTTCTTT.

The rearrangement uses TRBV7-9 and TRBJ1-2; 9 nucleotides match TRBD1. Germline loops: CDR1 SEHNR, CDR2 FQNEAQ (reference sequence). J lost 4 bases, V lost 5 bases, and 8 bases had no gene match. This CDR3 spans 15 amino acids. DNA of the CDR3: TGTGCCAGCAGCGGTCCCGGGACAGGGTCCTATGGCTACACCTTC. Protein: CASSGPGTGSYGYTF.

This chain connects TRBV4-2 to TRBJ1-2; a weak D match, TRBD1 (5 bases). The CDR3 is 17 amino acids. Germline V gene data show CDR1 as LGHNA and CDR2 as YNFKEQ. V lost 2 bases and J 5 bases, leaving 21 bases between the germline ends. This chain's CDR3 is CASSQRLRGYTSYGYTF. In DNA, the CDR3 is TGTGCCAGCAGCCAAAGACTTCGGGGGTACACCTCGTATGGCTACACCTTC.

This clonotype has ten or more counts. The V gene is TRBV7-6, the J gene TRBJ2-2; D is ambiguous. With 5 bases removed from V and 2 bases from J, the gap between germline ends came to 9 bases. CDR3 length: 14 amino acids. The germline V gene encodes CDR1 SGHVS and CDR2 FNYEAQ. Written as DNA, the CDR3 is TGTGCCAGCAGCCTAACGATCAACACCGGGGAGCTGTTTTTT. This sequence encodes CASSLTINTGELFF. The full variable domain, its missing parts supplied by reference TRBV7-6 and TRBJ2-2, is GAGVSQSPRYKVTKRGQDVALRCDPISGHVSLYWYRQALGQGPEFLTYFNYEAQQDKSGLPNDRFSAERPEGSISTLTIQRTEQRDSAMYRCASSLTINTGELFFGEGSRLTVL.

This clonotype has just a few counts. V gene TRBV19 combines with J gene TRBJ1-6, with 10 bases identical to TRBD1. Trimming removed 7 bases from V and 6 bases from J; junction bases left unmatched: 6. Germline V gene data show CDR1 as LNHDA and CDR2 as SQIVND (reference sequence). The CDR3 totals 15 residues. The CDR3 DNA sequence: TGTGCCAGTACCGCGACAGGGGGCTCTAATTCACCCCTCCACTTT. It specifies CASTATGGSNSPLHF.